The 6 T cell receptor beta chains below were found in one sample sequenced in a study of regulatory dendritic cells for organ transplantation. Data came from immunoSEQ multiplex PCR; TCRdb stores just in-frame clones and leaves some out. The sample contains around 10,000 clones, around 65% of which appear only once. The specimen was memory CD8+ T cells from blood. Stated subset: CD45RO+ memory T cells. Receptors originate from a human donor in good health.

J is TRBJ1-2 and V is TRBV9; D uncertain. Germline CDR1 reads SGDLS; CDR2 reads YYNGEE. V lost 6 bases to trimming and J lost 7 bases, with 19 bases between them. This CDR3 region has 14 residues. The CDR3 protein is CASTSPTGGGGYTF. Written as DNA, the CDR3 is TGTGCCAGCACCTCCCCGACCGGTGGAGGTGGCTACACCTTC.

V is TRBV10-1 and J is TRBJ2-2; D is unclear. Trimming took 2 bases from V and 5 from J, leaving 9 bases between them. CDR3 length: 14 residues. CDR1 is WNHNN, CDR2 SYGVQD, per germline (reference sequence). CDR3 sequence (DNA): TGCGCCAGCAGTGAGCGTGTGGAGACCGGGGAGCTGTTTTTT. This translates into CASSERVETGELFF.

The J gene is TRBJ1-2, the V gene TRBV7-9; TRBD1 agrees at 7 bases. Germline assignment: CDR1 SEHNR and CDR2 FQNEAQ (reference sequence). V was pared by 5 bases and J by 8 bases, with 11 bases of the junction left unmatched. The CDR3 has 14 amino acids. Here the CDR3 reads CASSPMGQGEGYTF. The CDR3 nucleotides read TGTGCCAGCAGCCCCATGGGGCAGGGGGAAGGCTACACCTTC.

Here the CDR3 reads CASSPTGSGYTF. The DNA of the CDR3 is TGTGCCAGCAGTCCTACAGGGTCCGGCTACACCTTC. The genes are TRBV27 and TRBJ1-2; a weak D match, TRBD1 (6 bases). With 5 bases removed from V and 8 bases from J, the gap between germline ends came to 12 bases. The germline V gene encodes CDR1 MNHEY and CDR2 SMNVEV (reference sequence). This CDR3 has 12 amino acids.

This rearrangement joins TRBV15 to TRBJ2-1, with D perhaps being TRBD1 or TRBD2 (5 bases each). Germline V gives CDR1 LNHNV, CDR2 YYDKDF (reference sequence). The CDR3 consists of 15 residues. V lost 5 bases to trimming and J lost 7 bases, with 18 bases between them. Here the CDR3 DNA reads TGTGCCACCAGCGTAGGGACCGAGAGTGCGAATGAGCAGTTCTTC. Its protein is CATSVGTESANEQFF.

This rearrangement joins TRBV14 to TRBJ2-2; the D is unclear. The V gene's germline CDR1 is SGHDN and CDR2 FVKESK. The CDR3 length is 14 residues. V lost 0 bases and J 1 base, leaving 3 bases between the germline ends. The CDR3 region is CASSQERNTGELFF. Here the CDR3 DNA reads TGTGCCAGCAGCCAAGAGAGGAACACCGGGGAGCTGTTTTTT.